This TCR beta chain was obtained from a study of Graves' ophthalmopathy and Graves' hyperthyroidism. About the research overall: Hyperthyroidism was considered stable when no ophthalmopathy appeared within 18 months of follow-up.

This clonotype showed up just a few times. No antigen is known for it. Lactation, pregnancy, uncontrolled infections and other autoimmune diseases were all grounds for excluding patients. RNA transcripts were the source from which TCR beta CDR3 regions were amplified. Amplification began with first-round RT-PCR using HTBI primers, then second-round multiplex PCR was performed. TCRdb reprocessed the multiplex PCR reads with MiXCR, giving one entry per CDR3 protein. The table has over a million distinct CDR3 sequences, roughly two fifths seen once. Study conclusions and caveats: A majority of expanded thyroid clonotypes exceeding 0.001 frequency were likewise present in blood. Prediction of ophthalmopathy progression reached about 71% sensitivity and 72% to 75% specificity.

The CDR3 is 14 residues long. Germline V CDR1 and CDR2: ENHRY, SYGVKD. V was trimmed by 4 bases and J by 0 bases, leaving 9 bases between them. The clonotype was recovered from an adult man with Graves' hyperthyroidism. Sequenced input: peripheral blood or thyroid tissue (not recorded which). The rearrangement links TRBV10-3 to TRBJ1-1; D gene uncertain. CDR3 protein: CAISGTLMNTEAFF. CDR3 coding DNA: TGTGCCATCAGTGGGACCCTCATGAACACTGAAGCTTTCTTT.